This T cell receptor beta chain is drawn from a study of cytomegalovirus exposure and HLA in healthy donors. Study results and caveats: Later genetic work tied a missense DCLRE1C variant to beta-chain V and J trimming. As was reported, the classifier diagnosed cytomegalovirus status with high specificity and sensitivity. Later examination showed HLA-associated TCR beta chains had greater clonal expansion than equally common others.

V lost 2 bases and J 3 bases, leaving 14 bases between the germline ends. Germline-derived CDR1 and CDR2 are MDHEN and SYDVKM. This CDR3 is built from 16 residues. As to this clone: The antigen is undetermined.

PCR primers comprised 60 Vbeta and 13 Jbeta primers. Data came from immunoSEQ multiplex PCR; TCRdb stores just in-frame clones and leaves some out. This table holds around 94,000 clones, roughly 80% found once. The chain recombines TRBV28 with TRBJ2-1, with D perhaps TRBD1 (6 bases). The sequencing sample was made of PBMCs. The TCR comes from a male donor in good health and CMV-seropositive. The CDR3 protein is CASSLTSWTDYNEQFF. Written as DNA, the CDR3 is TGTGCCAGCAGTTTAACCTCATGGACAGACTACAATGAGCAGTTCTTC.